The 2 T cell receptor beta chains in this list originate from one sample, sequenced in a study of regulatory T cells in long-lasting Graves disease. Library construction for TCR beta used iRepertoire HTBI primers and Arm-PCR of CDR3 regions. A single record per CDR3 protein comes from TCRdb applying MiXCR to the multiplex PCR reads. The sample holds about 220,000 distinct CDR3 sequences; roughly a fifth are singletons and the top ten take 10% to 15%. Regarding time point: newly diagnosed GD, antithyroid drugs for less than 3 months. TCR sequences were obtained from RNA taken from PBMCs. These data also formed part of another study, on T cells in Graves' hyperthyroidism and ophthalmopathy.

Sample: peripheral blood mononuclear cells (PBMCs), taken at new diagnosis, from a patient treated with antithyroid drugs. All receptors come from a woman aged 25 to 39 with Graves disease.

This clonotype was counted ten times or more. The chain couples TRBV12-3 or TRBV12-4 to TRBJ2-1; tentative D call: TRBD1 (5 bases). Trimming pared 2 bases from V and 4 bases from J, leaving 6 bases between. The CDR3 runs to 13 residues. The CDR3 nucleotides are TGTGCCAGCAGTTTAAGACAGTACAATGAGCAGTTCTTC. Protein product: CASSLRQYNEQFF.

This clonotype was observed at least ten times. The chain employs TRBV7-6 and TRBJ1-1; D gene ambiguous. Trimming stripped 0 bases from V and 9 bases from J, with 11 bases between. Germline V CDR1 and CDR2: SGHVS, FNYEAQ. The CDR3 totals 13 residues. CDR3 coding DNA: TGTGCCAGCAGCTTAGCGCGGGGAGTAAAAGCTTTCTTT. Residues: CASSLARGVKAFF.